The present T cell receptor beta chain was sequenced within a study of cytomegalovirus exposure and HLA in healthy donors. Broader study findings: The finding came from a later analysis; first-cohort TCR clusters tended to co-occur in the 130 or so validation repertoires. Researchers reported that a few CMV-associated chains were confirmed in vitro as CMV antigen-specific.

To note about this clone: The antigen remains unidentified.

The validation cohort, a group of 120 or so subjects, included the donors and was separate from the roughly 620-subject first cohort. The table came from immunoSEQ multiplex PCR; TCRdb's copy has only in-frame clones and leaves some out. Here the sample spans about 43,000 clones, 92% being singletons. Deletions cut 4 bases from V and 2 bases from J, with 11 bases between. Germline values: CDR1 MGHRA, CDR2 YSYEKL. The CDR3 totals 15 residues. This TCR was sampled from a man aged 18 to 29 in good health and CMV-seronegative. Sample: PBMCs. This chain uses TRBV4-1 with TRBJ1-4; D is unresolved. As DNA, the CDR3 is TGCGCCAGCAGCCTTGACGGGGTGACTAATGAAAAACTGTTTTTT. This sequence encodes CASSLDGVTNEKLFF.